Presented here are 23 T cell receptor beta chains from one specimen sequenced in a study of blood T cells in healthy people across ages. A second about 7 to 11 cycle PCR used barcoded and J-beta primers. TCRdb re-called the 5' RACE reads with MiXCR, one entry per CDR3 protein. The sample lists about 830,000 distinct CDR3 sequences, 55% to 65% seen once, with around a quarter in the top ten. The sequenced material came from blood. These receptor sequences come from a man aged 25-40 years in good health.

The rearrangement links TRBV12-3 or TRBV12-4 to TRBJ2-1; no definite D call. The CDR3 runs 12 residues. The V end was cut by 5 bases, the J end by 6 bases, with 8 bases between. The DNA for the CDR3 is TGTGCCAGCAGTACGGCAGGCAATGAGCAGTTCTTC. Its protein is CASSTAGNEQFF.

The V call is TRBV5-1, the J call TRBJ1-2; D ambiguous. The V end was cut by 3 bases, the J end by 5 bases, with 17 bases between. The CDR3 length is 15 residues. Germline V gives CDR1 SGHRS, CDR2 YFSETQ. In nucleotides, the CDR3 is TGCGCCAGCAGCTGGGAGGCTAGCCGAAGATATGGCTACACCTTC. Translating it yields CASSWEASRRYGYTF.

The rearrangement joins TRBV6-5 to TRBJ2-4, with TRBD1 as a possible D gene (7 bases). The J call may be mistaken, given a closer DNA end match to TRBJ2-7. This CDR3 is 14 amino acids long. CDR1 and CDR2 (germline): MNHEY, SVGAGI. Here the CDR3 reads CASSYQNQGGEQYF. The CDR3 nucleotides read TGTGCCAGCAGTTACCAGAACCAGGGGGGCGAGCAGTACTTC.

The gene calls are TRBV27 and TRBJ2-6; no reliable D call. V was shortened by 0 bases and J by 1 base, with 7 bases between the two germline ends. Per germline, CDR1 MNHEY and CDR2 SMNVEV (reference sequence). The CDR3 runs 16 residues. The CDR3 sequence is CASSLSVGSGANVLTF. In nucleotides, the CDR3 is TGTGCCAGCAGTTTATCGGTGGGATCTGGGGCCAACGTCCTGACTTTC.

The rearrangement links TRBV10-3 to TRBJ2-1; possibly TRBD2 for D (6 bases). V was cut by 6 bases and J by 3 bases, with 12 bases left in between. Germline CDR1 ENHRY, CDR2 SYGVKD. The CDR3 extends over 14 amino acids. The CDR3 spells CAIRAGTDYNEQFF. The CDR3 DNA is TGTGCCATCAGGGCCGGGACTGACTACAATGAGCAGTTCTTC.

The J gene is TRBJ2-1, the V gene TRBV7-2; the match to TRBD2 covers 7 bases. Germline-derived CDR1 and CDR2 are SGHTA and FQGNSA. V lost 3 bases to trimming and J lost 0 bases; unmatched junction nucleotides: 5. CDR3 length: 16 residues. The CDR3 region has the DNA TGTGCCAGCAGCTTCTGGGGAGGGGTCTCCTACAATGAGCAGTTCTTC. It specifies CASSFWGGVSYNEQFF.

This chain uses TRBV3-1 with TRBJ2-4, with D tentatively TRBD1 (6 bases). The closer fit of TRBJ2-7 to the DNA end suggests the J call may be wrong. This CDR3 has 14 residues. Per the germline V gene, CDR1 is LGHDT and CDR2 is YNNKEL (reference sequence). CDR3 sequence: CASSDRGGPDEQYF. In nucleotides, the CDR3 is TGTGCCAGCAGCGATCGAGGGGGTCCGGACGAGCAGTACTTC.

This chain connects TRBV7-2 to TRBJ1-2; D uncertain. Trimming took 8 bases from V and 4 from J, leaving 20 bases between them. This CDR3 spans 15 amino acids. Germline assignment: CDR1 SGHTA and CDR2 FQGNSA. In DNA, the CDR3 is TGTGCCAGCTCATCTTTTGCAGAACCTCTCTATGGCTACACCTTC. Translation gives CASSSFAEPLYGYTF.

On this clonotype: One end of the junction varies from germline; a read error may be responsible. The CDR3 here is CASSYNRKNYDYTF. The CDR3 bases are TGTGCCAGCAGTTACAACAGGAAAAACTATGACTACACCTTC. The chain couples TRBV6-2 or TRBV6-3 to TRBJ1-2; D perhaps matches TRBD1 (5 bases). The CDR3 length is 14 residues. Germline CDR1 and CDR2: MNHEY and SVGEGT.

A few counts support this clonotype. This chain uses TRBV7-3 with TRBJ2-3, with D unresolved. The CDR3 runs to 13 residues. The V end lost 8 bases, the J end lost 2 bases, and 11 bases lay between the germline ends. From germline, CDR1 is SGHTA and CDR2 FQGTGA. The chain's CDR3 is CASSRQLTDTQYF. The CDR3 nucleotides read TGTGCCAGCTCACGGCAGCTCACAGATACGCAGTATTTT.

This clonotype appeared a few times. The J gene is TRBJ2-5, the V gene TRBV10-3; perhaps TRBD2 as D (7 bases). Germline V gene sequence: CDR1 ENHRY, CDR2 SYGVKD. Trimming stripped 3 bases from V and 2 bases from J, with 13 bases between. The CDR3 spans 15 residues. The CDR3 spells CAISDGGGGQETQYF. CDR3 bases: TGTGCCATCAGTGACGGAGGGGGGGGACAAGAGACCCAGTACTTC.

The V gene is TRBV20-1, the J gene TRBJ2-3, with 8 bases aligning to TRBD2. The V gene end was trimmed by 3 bases and the J gene end by 2 bases; junction bases not matched to a gene: 7. Germline CDR1 and CDR2: DFQATT and SNEGSKA (reference sequence). The CDR3 covers 15 residues. The CDR3 is CSARGIAGNTDTQYF. Written as DNA, the CDR3 is TGCAGTGCTAGGGGGATAGCGGGGAACACAGATACGCAGTATTTT.

The genes are TRBV30 and TRBJ2-1; no reliable D call. The V end was cut by 0 bases, the J end by 7 bases, with 7 bases between. Germline values: CDR1 GTSNPN, CDR2 SVGIG (reference sequence). The CDR3 contains 12 residues. CDR3 in amino acids: CAWSVLQNEQFF. CDR3 coding DNA: TGTGCCTGGAGTGTATTGCAGAATGAGCAGTTCTTC.

The chain joins TRBV20-1 to TRBJ2-3, with 11 bases aligning to TRBD2. Germline CDR1 is DFQATT and CDR2 is SNEGSKA (reference sequence). V was pared by 1 base and J by 2 bases, with 8 bases of the junction left unmatched. The CDR3 loop spans 17 amino acids. The CDR3 protein is CSARGTVLAGVTDTQYF. Written as DNA, the CDR3 is TGCAGTGCTAGAGGGACGGTACTAGCGGGGGTCACAGATACGCAGTATTTT.

J is TRBJ2-6 and V is TRBV18; no reliable D call. This CDR3 comprises 19 residues. V shed 3 bases and J shed 1 base, with 19 bases lying between them. Germline V gene lookup returns CDR1 KGHSH and CDR2 LQKENI. Written as DNA, the CDR3 is TGTGCCAGCTCACCCTATGCGGCGGTTCCTCGTTCTGGGGCCAACGTCCTGACTTTC. Its translation is CASSPYAAVPRSGANVLTF.

Regarding this clonotype: Germline is not matched at one junction end, which may reflect a read error. The rearrangement uses TRBV28 and TRBJ2-3; a possible D gene is TRBD1 (6 bases). The CDR3 is 15 amino acids. Germline loops: CDR1 MDHEN, CDR2 SYDVKM. The CDR3 DNA follows: TGTGCCAGCCCCCCCGGGACATCTAGCATAGATACGCAGTATTTT. It translates to CASPPGTSSIDTQYF.

The chain uses TRBV11-1 and TRBJ2-1; 7 bases line up with TRBD2. The germline V gene encodes CDR1 SGHAT and CDR2 FQDESV (reference sequence). V lost 2 bases to trimming and J lost 9 bases; unmatched junction nucleotides: 10. CDR3 length: 15 residues. CDR3 amino acids: CASSLLGGTMVEQFF. As DNA, the CDR3 is TGTGCCAGCAGCTTACTGGGGGGGACTATGGTTGAGCAGTTCTTC.

The V call is TRBV29-1, the J call TRBJ2-3; D not certain. The CDR3 covers 13 residues. CDR1 and CDR2 (germline): SQVTM, ANQGSEA. V was pared by 4 bases and J by 1 base, with 9 bases between. CDR3 sequence (DNA): TGCAGCGTTGGTATGCGTGGCACAGATACGCAGTATTTT. As protein: CSVGMRGTDTQYF.

V and J are TRBV20-1 and TRBJ2-5; unclear D gene. Trimming pared 6 bases from V and 3 bases from J, leaving 8 bases between. This CDR3 comprises 11 residues. Germline loops: CDR1 DFQATT, CDR2 SNEGSKA (reference sequence). CDR3 region: CSASLKETQYF. CDR3 in DNA: TGCAGTGCGAGTCTTAAAGAGACCCAGTACTTC.

The chain combines TRBV11-2 with TRBJ1-4; D not resolved. This CDR3 has 14 amino acids. With 2 bases removed from V and 2 bases from J, the gap between germline ends came to 6 bases. CDR1 and CDR2 (germline): SGHAT, FQNNGV. CDR3 nucleotides: TGTGCCAGCAGCTTACGCGCTACTAATGAAAAACTGTTTTTT. Its translation is CASSLRATNEKLFF.

This clonotype occurred a few times. V usage is TRBV6-5 and J usage is TRBJ1-2; unclear D gene. Looked up from germline, CDR1 is MNHEY and CDR2 is SVGAGI. This CDR3 is built from 15 residues. V lost 0 bases, J lost 2 bases, and 10 bases lay in between. CDR3 sequence (DNA): TGTGCCAGCAGTTACTCAGGTTACGGAAACTATGGCTACACCTTC. As protein: CASSYSGYGNYGYTF.

This clonotype came up once. The chain recombines TRBV10-3 with TRBJ2-5; no firm D call. The DNA end is more similar to TRBJ2-7, so the J call may be wrong. Germline CDR1 ENHRY, CDR2 SYGVKD. The CDR3 is made up of 14 amino acids. CDR3 nucleotide sequence: TGTGCCATCAGTGACGGTAGGGCCGACTACGAGCAGTACTTC. This gives the protein CAISDGRADYEQYF.

This clonotype was seen a few times. The rearrangement uses TRBV20-1 and TRBJ2-7; D perhaps matches TRBD2 (5 bases). The germline gives CDR1 DFQATT, CDR2 SNEGSKA (reference sequence). CDR3 length: 14 residues. V was shortened by 6 bases and J by 1 base, with 16 bases between the two germline ends. The CDR3 here is CSATGSLISYEQYF. CDR3 nucleotide sequence: TGCAGTGCAACGGGATCCTTGATATCCTACGAGCAGTACTTC.